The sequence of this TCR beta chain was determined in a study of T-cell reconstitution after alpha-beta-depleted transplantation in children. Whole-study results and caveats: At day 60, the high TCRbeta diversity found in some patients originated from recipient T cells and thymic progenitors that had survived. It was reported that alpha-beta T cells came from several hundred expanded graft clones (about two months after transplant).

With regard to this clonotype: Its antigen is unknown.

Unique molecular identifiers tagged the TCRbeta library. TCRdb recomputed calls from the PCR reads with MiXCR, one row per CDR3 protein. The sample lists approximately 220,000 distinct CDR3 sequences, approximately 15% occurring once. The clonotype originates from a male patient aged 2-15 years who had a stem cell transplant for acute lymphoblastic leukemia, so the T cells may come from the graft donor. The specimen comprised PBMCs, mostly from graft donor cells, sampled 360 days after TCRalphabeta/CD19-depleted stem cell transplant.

The CDR3 coding sequence is TGCGCCAGCAGTCGGGGACTAGCGGATTCAGATACGCAGTATTTT. Translating gives CASSRGLADSDTQYF. J is TRBJ2-3 and V is TRBV10-1; TRBD2 matches 11 bases. This CDR3 comprises 15 residues. V lost 5 bases to trimming and J lost 4 bases; unmatched junction nucleotides: 5. Germline CDR1 WNHNN, CDR2 SYGVQD (reference sequence).